This passage covers 22 T cell receptor beta chains from one sample sequenced in a study of cytomegalovirus exposure and HLA in healthy donors. PCR employed 60 Vbeta and 13 Jbeta primers. Measured with immunoSEQ multiplex PCR; TCRdb has only the in-frame clones, and not every one. The profile shows some 120,000 clones, around 75% of them singletons. Sequencing input: PBMCs. These receptor sequences come from a man in his 60s in good health and CMV-seropositive.

This clone showed up just a few times. This sequence joins TRBV2 and TRBJ1-1, with no clear D. This CDR3 comprises 13 residues. Germline CDR1 and CDR2: SNHLY and FYNNEI. Deletions cut 6 bases from V and 5 bases from J, with 13 bases between. The CDR3 loop reads CASRTMGGTEAFF. As DNA, the CDR3 is TGTGCCAGCAGGACCATGGGAGGGACTGAAGCTTTCTTT.

The chain combines TRBV28 with TRBJ1-2; D gene ambiguous. CDR1 is MDHEN and CDR2 is SYDVKM in the germline V gene. The V gene lost 5 bases and the J gene lost 0 bases, with 13 bases spanning the gap. The CDR3 has 15 residues. The CDR3 sequence is CASSTNDGANYGYTF. The CDR3 DNA reads as TGTGCCAGCAGTACCAACGACGGGGCTAACTATGGCTACACCTTC.

In its sample, this clone was seen a few times. This rearrangement joins TRBV6-1 to TRBJ2-6; 8 bases align to TRBD1. CDR3 size: 14 residues. Germline CDR1 is MNHNS and CDR2 is SASEGT. Trimming removed 4 bases from V and 4 bases from J; junction bases left unmatched: 0. CDR3 nucleotide sequence: TGTGCCAGCAGTGGGACAGGGGGGGCCAACGTCCTGACTTTC. Protein: CASSGTGGANVLTF.

This chain links TRBV5-1 with TRBJ2-2; D ambiguous. CDR3 length: 14 amino acids. CDR1 and CDR2 from the germline V gene are SGHRS and YFSETQ. Trimming left V 0 bases short and J 1 base short, with 4 bases between. This CDR3 is CASSLGQNTGELFF. In nucleotides, the CDR3 is TGCGCCAGCAGCTTGGGGCAGAACACCGGGGAGCTGTTTTTT.

The table lists this clone with a few counts. V gene TRBV2 combines with J gene TRBJ1-2, with D perhaps matching TRBD1 (5 bases). CDR3 length: 13 amino acids. Trimming left V 11 bases short and J 0 bases short, with 13 bases between. Germline V lookup: CDR1 SNHLY, CDR2 FYNNEI. CDR3 nucleotide sequence: TGTGCCGGAACCCGGGACTCTAACTATGGCTACACCTTC. Protein product: CAGTRDSNYGYTF.

This chain connects TRBV6-6 to TRBJ2-7; 7 bases map to TRBD2. The CDR3 is 12 residues long. The ends lost 8 bases at V and 2 bases at J; junction bases unmatched: 3. CDR1 MNHNY and CDR2 SVGAGI come from the germline V gene (reference sequence). The CDR3 region has the DNA TGTGCCAGCGGAAGCGGGACCTACGAGCAGTACTTC. Protein sequence: CASGSGTYEQYF.

This chain uses TRBV7-9 with TRBJ1-6; D possibly corresponds to TRBD1 (6 bases). Germline CDR1 is SEHNR and CDR2 is FQNEAQ (reference sequence). Trimming pared 1 base from V and 12 bases from J, leaving 10 bases between. The CDR3 length is 13 residues. The DNA for the CDR3 is TGTGCCAGCAGCTTAGAGGGGGTGGAACCCCTCCACTTT. The encoded protein is CASSLEGVEPLHF.

This sequence joins TRBV29-1 and TRBJ1-1, with D possibly TRBD1 on 5 matching bases. This CDR3 is 13 amino acids long. V lost 5 bases to trimming and J lost 0 bases, with 10 bases between them. Germline CDR1 is SQVTM and CDR2 is ANQGSEA. The CDR3: CSVTRALNTEAFF. The CDR3 DNA is TGCAGCGTTACCAGGGCATTGAACACTGAAGCTTTCTTT.

The rearrangement links TRBV2 to TRBJ2-3; 8 positions agree with TRBD2. The length of the CDR3 is 15 residues. CDR1 is SNHLY, CDR2 FYNNEI, per germline. The V gene end was trimmed by 1 base and the J gene end by 2 bases; junction bases not matched to a gene: 2. CDR3 residues: CASSEERGSTDTQYF. The DNA of the CDR3 is TGTGCCAGCAGTGAAGAGCGGGGGTCCACAGATACGCAGTATTTT. The full variable domain, rest sourced from reference TRBV2 and TRBJ2-3, is EPEVTQTPSHQVTQMGQEVILRCVPISNHLYFYWYRQILGQKVEFLVSFYNNEISEKSEIFDDQFSVERPDGSNFTLKIRSTKLEDSAMYFCASSEERGSTDTQYFGPGTRLTVL.

This rearrangement joins TRBV30 to TRBJ2-1; TRBD2 matches 10 bases. The germline V gene encodes CDR1 GTSNPN and CDR2 SVGIG (reference sequence). CDR3 size: 14 residues. V gave up 7 bases and J gave up 4 bases; unmatched junction bases: 7. The CDR3 here is CAFLTSGEYNEQFF. DNA of the CDR3: TGTGCCTTCCTCACTAGCGGGGAATACAATGAGCAGTTCTTC.

This sequence joins TRBV5-6 and TRBJ1-1, with TRBD1 matching over 8 bases. Germline trimming cut 5 bases from V and 0 bases from J; bases unmatched to any gene: 6. From germline, CDR1 is SGHDT and CDR2 YYEEEE. This CDR3 has 15 residues. CDR3 bases: TGTGCCAGCAGTCAAGGACAGGGCCTGAACACTGAAGCTTTCTTT. Translating it yields CASSQGQGLNTEAFF.

The chain joins TRBV2 to TRBJ2-3, with 10 bases fitting TRBD2. CDR3 length: 17 amino acids. Germline values: CDR1 SNHLY, CDR2 FYNNEI. V lost 2 bases to trimming and J lost 3 bases; unmatched junction nucleotides: 8. The CDR3 DNA follows: TGTGCCAGCAGTGAACCCGCTCAGCGGGGGGGGACAGATACGCAGTATTTT. It yields the protein CASSEPAQRGGTDTQYF.

V and J are TRBV28 and TRBJ1-6; unclear D gene. The CDR3 extends over 13 amino acids. Per germline, CDR1 MDHEN and CDR2 SYDVKM. V was shortened by 9 bases and J by 0 bases, with 6 bases between the two germline ends. The CDR3 here is CASWSSYNSPLHF. In DNA form, the CDR3 reads TGTGCCAGTTGGAGCTCCTATAATTCACCCCTCCACTTT.

The V call is TRBV5-1, the J call TRBJ1-6; 9 bases are shared with TRBD1. The V gene's germline CDR1 is SGHRS and CDR2 YFSETQ. Trimming at V came to 4 bases and at J to 7 bases, leaving 9 bases not matched to a gene. The CDR3 has 16 amino acids. The CDR3 DNA reads as TGCGCCAGCAGCGTAACGGGACAGGGTCCGAATTCACCCCTCCACTTT. Translating gives CASSVTGQGPNSPLHF.

The chain is built from TRBV7-8 and TRBJ2-5; D might be TRBD2 (6 bases). Germline assignment: CDR1 SGHVS and CDR2 FQNEAQ. CDR3 length: 15 amino acids. V was clipped by 8 bases and J by 5 bases, with 21 bases between them. The CDR3 protein is CASGPQREWPETQYF. The CDR3 DNA is TGTGCCAGCGGACCTCAACGGGAGTGGCCGGAGACCCAGTACTTC.

The V gene is TRBV7-8, the J gene TRBJ2-5; D is perhaps TRBD1 (6 bases). The length of the CDR3 is 14 residues. The germline CDR1 and CDR2 sequences are SGHVS and FQNEAQ. V gave up 5 bases and J gave up 9 bases, with 19 bases separating them. The CDR3 DNA sequence: TGTGCCAGCAGCCAGAATACGGCCGAGGGGGCCCAGTACTTC. It translates to CASSQNTAEGAQYF.

This chain uses TRBV5-1 with TRBJ2-5, with a possible D match to TRBD2 (6 bases). In germline, CDR1 is SGHRS, CDR2 YFSETQ. The CDR3 is 12 residues long. V was trimmed by 4 bases and J by 7 bases, leaving 11 bases between them. In nucleotides, the CDR3 is TGCGCCAGCAGCGGGGAGGCTGGGACCCAGTACTTC. Encoded protein: CASSGEAGTQYF.

The CDR3 DNA reads TGTGCCAGCAGTGAGCGGGCTCAGCCCCAGCATTTT. It yields the protein CASSERAQPQHF. This chain connects TRBV6-1 to TRBJ1-5; D gene ambiguous. CDR1 is MNHNS and CDR2 is SASEGT in the germline V gene. V lost 3 bases and J lost 6, with 6 bases in between. CDR3 length: 12 residues.

J is TRBJ1-2 and V is TRBV4-1, with TRBD1 matching over 9 bases. Germline CDR1 is MGHRA and CDR2 is YSYEKL. The ends lost 1 base at V and 6 bases at J; junction bases unmatched: 6. This CDR3 is 15 amino acids long. As DNA, the CDR3 is TGCGCCAGCAGCCAAGCCCGGGACAGGGTCCATGGCTACACCTTC. This encodes CASSQARDRVHGYTF.

This clone came up once. This chain links TRBV7-9 with TRBJ1-6; D remains ambiguous. The V end lost 2 bases, the J end lost 10 bases, and 12 bases lay between the germline ends. The germline V gene encodes CDR1 SEHNR and CDR2 FQNEAQ (reference sequence). This CDR3 has 14 amino acids. As DNA, the CDR3 is TGTGCCAGCAGCTTACCCGGGCGGGGATCACCCCTCCACTTT. This translates into CASSLPGRGSPLHF.

The chain links TRBV9 to TRBJ1-1; D possibly corresponds to TRBD1 (5 bases). The CDR3 length is 14 residues. Germline-derived CDR1 and CDR2 are SGDLS and YYNGEE. Trimming stripped 2 bases from V and 5 bases from J, with 13 bases between. The CDR3, as DNA: TGTGCCAGCAGCGTCACGGGGGTAGGGACTGAAGCTTTCTTT. Translated: CASSVTGVGTEAFF.

Comment on this clone: Germline and junction disagree at one end, which may indicate a read error. This chain links TRBV11-2 with TRBJ2-7; TRBD1 matches 8 bases. Germline V gene sequence: CDR1 SGHAT, CDR2 FQNNGV. The CDR3 spans 15 residues. The CDR3 bases are TGTGCCAGCAGCGACCAGGGGGCGACGCAATACGGGCAGTACTTC. This gives the protein CASSDQGATQYGQYF.